The 25 T cell receptor beta chains below all came from one sample that was sequenced in a study of blood T cell repertoires in COVID-19. Measured with immunoSEQ multiplex PCR; TCRdb has only the in-frame clones, and not every one. Of 300,000 to 400,000 clones in the sample, more than 70% were seen once. The sequenced material came from peripheral blood. Receptor source: a woman in her fifties or sixties who had recovered from COVID-19.

V gene TRBV19 combines with J gene TRBJ1-4, with 7 bases fitting TRBD1. The CDR3 has 15 amino acids. The V gene's germline CDR1 is LNHDA and CDR2 SQIVND (reference sequence). V lost 5 bases and J lost 8; bases outside the gene matches: 11. Here the CDR3 DNA reads TGTGCCAGTAGTGCAGTCCGGACAGGCGGAGAAAAACTGTTTTTT. It specifies CASSAVRTGGEKLFF.

The chain is built from TRBV28 and TRBJ2-5, with a possible D match to TRBD2 (5 bases). Trimming left V 6 bases short and J 1 base short, with 12 bases between. The CDR3 is made up of 14 amino acids. The germline CDR1 and CDR2 sequences are MDHEN and SYDVKM. The CDR3 DNA is TGTGCCAGCAGGCAAGGAGGCCTCCAAGAGACCCAGTACTTC. It is translated as CASRQGGLQETQYF.

This clone has just a few counts. V is TRBV7-6 and J is TRBJ1-5, with D unresolved. Germline lookup yields CDR1 SGHVS and CDR2 FNYEAQ. The CDR3 runs to 14 residues. V lost 1 base and J 7 bases, leaving 11 bases between the germline ends. DNA of the CDR3: TGTGCCAGCAGCTTAGGGGAGGCAAGACAGCCCCAGCATTTT. Translated: CASSLGEARQPQHF.

The rearrangement uses TRBV27 and TRBJ1-5; D perhaps matches TRBD1 (5 bases). The CDR3 runs 17 residues. Germline CDR1 MNHEY, CDR2 SMNVEV (reference sequence). Trimming stripped 2 bases from V and 9 bases from J, with 23 bases between. The CDR3 sequence is CASSLRGGGLVTVPQHF. For the CDR3, the DNA is TGTGCCAGCAGTTTAAGGGGTGGAGGGCTGGTTACGGTGCCCCAGCATTTT.

The genes are TRBV5-6 and TRBJ2-7; 8 bases agree with TRBD1. The CDR3 totals 14 residues. Germline V lookup: CDR1 SGHDT, CDR2 YYEEEE. Unmatched junction bases numbered 9, after V lost 3 bases and J lost 7 bases. The CDR3 region is CASSSTRGLEEQYF. The CDR3 coding sequence is TGTGCCAGCAGCTCGACCAGGGGGCTAGAGGAGCAGTACTTC.

V gene TRBV5-4 combines with J gene TRBJ2-1, with TRBD1 matching 8 bases. Trimming at V came to 1 base and at J to 7 bases, leaving 19 bases not matched to a gene. The CDR3 has 19 residues. Germline V gene data show CDR1 as SGHNT and CDR2 as YYREEE (reference sequence). The CDR3 sequence: CASSLISPVTRGPGNEQFF. CDR3 bases: TGTGCCAGCAGCTTGATATCCCCGGTTACCAGGGGGCCGGGGAATGAGCAGTTCTTC.

V and J are TRBV11-2 and TRBJ2-7; TRBD1 matches at 9 bases. The CDR3 consists of 16 residues. CDR1 SGHAT and CDR2 FQNNGV come from the germline V gene. The V segment lost 5 bases and the J segment 5 bases; nucleotides outside the gene matches: 13. The CDR3 sequence is CASSLLPGQGLNEQYF. In DNA form, the CDR3 reads TGTGCCAGCAGCCTATTGCCGGGACAGGGTCTCAACGAGCAGTACTTC.

This sequence joins TRBV6-2 or TRBV6-3 and TRBJ2-1, with 9 bases matching TRBD1. The CDR3 extends over 14 amino acids. CDR1 is MNHEY, CDR2 SVGEGT, per germline. V lost 5 bases to trimming and J lost 4 bases; unmatched junction nucleotides: 3. The CDR3 sequence is CASSQGQGYNEQFF. CDR3 sequence (DNA): TGTGCCAGCAGTCAAGGACAGGGGTACAATGAGCAGTTCTTC.

V usage is TRBV7-6 and J usage is TRBJ1-3, with TRBD1 as a possible D gene (6 bases). This CDR3 has 15 residues. Germline CDR1 and CDR2: SGHVS and FNYEAQ. The ends were cut back, 5 bases at V and 2 bases at J, with 13 bases in the middle. Written as DNA, the CDR3 is TGTGCCAGCAGCCCGAACAGGGTGCCTGGAAACACCATATATTTT. Amino acid sequence: CASSPNRVPGNTIYF. Full variable domain (outside the CDR3, taken from reference TRBV7-6 and TRBJ1-3): GAGVSQSPRYKVTKRGQDVALRCDPISGHVSLYWYRQALGQGPEFLTYFNYEAQQDKSGLPNDRFSAERPEGSISTLTIQRTEQRDSAMYRCASSPNRVPGNTIYFGEGSWLTVV.

This clone was detected once. This chain links TRBV28 with TRBJ2-7, with 10 bases identical to TRBD1. V was clipped by 10 bases and J by 4 bases; unmatched bases: 7. Germline-derived CDR1 and CDR2 are MDHEN and SYDVKM. The CDR3 has 13 residues. The CDR3 nucleotides are TGTGCCATCAGGGACAGGGGATCATACGAGCAGTACTTC. The encoded protein is CAIRDRGSYEQYF.

This chain connects TRBV7-2 to TRBJ2-1, with D perhaps matching TRBD2 (5 bases). Per the germline V gene, CDR1 is SGHTA and CDR2 is FQGNSA. This CDR3 spans 13 amino acids. V was shortened by 10 bases and J by 7 bases, with 17 bases between the two germline ends. For the CDR3, the DNA is TGTGCCACCCACGAACCGGGGAGTAATGAGCAGTTCTTC. Encoded protein: CATHEPGSNEQFF.

V gene TRBV19 combines with J gene TRBJ1-4, with a tentative D call TRBD1 (6 bases). CDR1 is LNHDA and CDR2 is SQIVND in the germline V gene (reference sequence). The CDR3 is 16 amino acids. Between the trimmed V and J ends, which lost 6 bases and 0 bases, there was a span of 14 bases. The CDR3 sequence is CASRRTALATNEKLFF. The CDR3 bases are TGTGCCAGTAGGAGGACAGCCCTTGCAACTAATGAAAAACTGTTTTTT.

This clone has only one observation. V is TRBV6-2 or TRBV6-3 and J is TRBJ2-1, with 14 positions matching TRBD2. Germline loops: CDR1 MNHEY, CDR2 SVGEGT. The CDR3 length is 16 residues. Trimming took 4 bases from V and 7 from J; bases not matched to a gene: 6. The DNA of the CDR3 is TGTGCCAGCAGTTGGAGACTAGCGGGAGGGCTTAATGAGCAGTTCTTC. Protein product: CASSWRLAGGLNEQFF.

The rearrangement links TRBV3-1 (or the pseudogene TRBV3-2) to TRBJ1-3; D is ambiguous. The CDR3 is 15 residues long. V lost 1 base to trimming and J lost 0 bases, with 7 bases between them. CDR1 and CDR2 from the germline V gene are LGHDT and YNNKEL (reference sequence). The DNA for the CDR3 is TGTGCCAGCAGCCAAGCCCGGGACTCTGGAAACACCATATATTTT. Translated: CASSQARDSGNTIYF.

V is TRBV5-1 and J is TRBJ2-1; 9 bases line up with TRBD2. This CDR3 contains 15 residues. The J segment lost 3 bases and the V segment lost 0 bases, leaving 1 base of the junction unmatched. Germline-derived CDR1 and CDR2 are SGHRS and YFSETQ. CDR3 protein: CASSLELAGYNEQFF. CDR3 nucleotides: TGCGCCAGCAGCTTGGAACTAGCGGGCTACAATGAGCAGTTCTTC.

The chain couples TRBV2 to TRBJ1-1, with 8 bases that match TRBD1. J lost 11 bases, V lost 3 bases, and 11 bases had no gene match. The germline V gene encodes CDR1 SNHLY and CDR2 FYNNEI. The CDR3 totals 14 residues. CDR3 residues: CASSDGQGGSGAFF. The CDR3 DNA follows: TGTGCCAGCAGTGATGGACAGGGAGGGTCGGGGGCTTTCTTT.

CDR3 in amino acids: CASSQEMTGKAFF. Written as DNA, the CDR3 is TGTGCCAGCAGCCAGGAAATGACAGGAAAAGCTTTCTTT. The V gene is TRBV14, the J gene TRBJ1-1; TRBD1 is a possible D gene (6 bases). Germline-derived CDR1 and CDR2 are SGHDN and FVKESK. V lost 3 bases and J lost 9, with 14 bases in between. The CDR3 loop spans 13 amino acids.

This chain connects TRBV6-5 to TRBJ1-1; tentative D call: TRBD1 (6 bases). This CDR3 spans 14 amino acids. The V gene lost 5 bases and the J gene lost 4 bases, with 14 bases spanning the gap. The germline V gene has CDR1 MNHEY and CDR2 SVGAGI. The CDR3 DNA is TGTGCCAGCAGTCCCCGGGACATTATCACTGAAGCTTTCTTT. Protein: CASSPRDIITEAFF.

The chain carries TRBV19 and TRBJ2-3; TRBD1 matches 8 bases. With V trimmed by 8 bases and J by 4 bases, 11 bases remained unmatched. The CDR3 sequence is 15 residues long. Germline loops: CDR1 LNHDA, CDR2 SQIVND (reference sequence). This CDR3 is CASSGGSWEPDTQYF. CDR3 bases: TGTGCCAGTTCAGGGGGCTCTTGGGAACCAGATACGCAGTATTTT.

The CDR3 sequence: CATHGTGNYEQYF. Here the CDR3 DNA reads TGTGCCACCCATGGGACAGGGAACTACGAGCAGTACTTC. V and J are TRBV10-3 and TRBJ2-7; the match to TRBD1 covers 9 bases. Trimming cost V 10 bases and J 3 bases; bases outside gene matches: 7. Germline CDR1 reads ENHRY; CDR2 reads SYGVKD. The CDR3 contains 13 residues.

This clone was recorded once. This sequence joins TRBV9 and TRBJ2-2; 10 bases line up with TRBD1. V lost 3 bases to trimming and J lost 3 bases; unmatched junction nucleotides: 2. Germline V gene data show CDR1 as SGDLS and CDR2 as YYNGEE. The CDR3 is 15 residues long. CDR3 bases: TGTGCCAGCAGCGGGGGACAGGGGTACACCGGGGAGCTGTTTTTT. It translates to CASSGGQGYTGELFF. The full variable domain, with the rest looked up from reference TRBV9 and TRBJ2-2, is DSGVTQTPKHLITATGQRVTLRCSPRSGDLSVYWYQQSLDQGLQFLIQYYNGEERAKGNILERFSAQQFPDLHSELNLSSLELGDSALYFCASSGGQGYTGELFFGEGSRLTVL.

V usage is TRBV6-6 and J usage is TRBJ1-3, with TRBD1 as a possible D gene (6 bases). Germline assignment: CDR1 MNHNY and CDR2 SVGAGI (reference sequence). V lost 2 bases and J 1 base, leaving 9 bases between the germline ends. The CDR3 has 15 amino acids. The chain's CDR3 is CASSYITGSGNTIYF. Written as DNA, the CDR3 is TGTGCCAGCAGTTACATCACAGGGTCTGGAAACACCATATATTTT.

The chain uses TRBV27 and TRBJ2-7; 7 positions match TRBD2. Germline loops: CDR1 MNHEY, CDR2 SMNVEV (reference sequence). The J segment lost 2 bases and the V segment lost 3 bases, leaving 7 bases of the junction unmatched. The CDR3 totals 15 residues. This chain's CDR3 is CASSFRAGETYEQYF. The CDR3 bases are TGTGCCAGCAGTTTTCGGGCGGGAGAGACCTACGAGCAGTACTTC.

The genes are TRBV7-2 and TRBJ2-3, with TRBD1 matching 8 bases. V dropped 6 bases and J dropped 2; count of bases not matched to a gene: 7. CDR3 size: 15 residues. Germline values: CDR1 SGHTA, CDR2 FQGNSA. As DNA, the CDR3 is TGTGCCAGCAGTCCAGGGGGCCCCTCCACAGATACGCAGTATTTT. As protein: CASSPGGPSTDTQYF. Variable domain in full (rest from reference TRBV7-2 and TRBJ2-3): GAGVSQSPSNKVTEKGKDVELRCDPISGHTALYWYRQSLGQGLEFLIYFQGNSAPDKSGLPSDRFSAERTGGSVSTLTIQRTQQEDSAVYLCASSPGGPSTDTQYFGPGTRLTVL.

This clone was detected only once. The chain has TRBV7-2 and TRBJ2-1; D is undetermined. Trimming pared 1 base from V and 5 bases from J, leaving 12 bases between. The CDR3 spans 15 residues. Germline values: CDR1 SGHTA, CDR2 FQGNSA. The CDR3 loop is CASSLGLSNNNEQFF. CDR3 nucleotides: TGTGCCAGCAGCTTAGGACTTTCCAATAACAATGAGCAGTTCTTC.